The clone carrying this TCR beta chain occurred once. Its matching antigen is unknown. Some clones are missing from TCRdb's copy, which holds only in-frame ones; the method was immunoSEQ multiplex PCR. The table lists some 55,000 clones, about 86% of them singletons. The CDR3 contains 13 residues. V dropped 1 base and J dropped 0 bases, with 3 bases sitting between them. Germline V gene data show CDR1 as SGHTA and CDR2 as FQGNSA. The sample belongs to a study of lymphopenia after photon versus proton radiotherapy. Whole-study results and caveats: Only patients who died were analyzed for survival; proton advantage is unproven. After the lymphocyte nadir, photon-treated repertoires showed oligoclonal expansion, especially of CD8+ Temra cells. Relative stability marked proton patients; photon patients lost diversity and naive cells. In patients who died, overall survival fell as post-nadir TCR diversity dropped more.

Source: peripheral blood, taken from a patient treated with photon-based radiotherapy. The sequence was collected from a man aged 35 to 55 with gastric cancer. The chain has TRBV7-2 and TRBJ2-5; D gene ambiguous. The CDR3 reads CASSLGHQETQYF. The CDR3 bases are TGTGCCAGCAGCTTAGGACACCAAGAGACCCAGTACTTC.